The present entry profiles one T cell receptor (beta chain) with its context. Antigen: not known. This specimen comes from a study of cytomegalovirus exposure and HLA in healthy donors. Study outcomes and limitations: The majority of TCR sequences were rare, yet some public TCRs appeared in many donors.

The CDR3 loop spans 14 amino acids. Germline CDR1 and CDR2: MNHNS and SASEGT. V was pared by 5 bases and J by 0 bases, with 8 bases between. The PCR contained 60 Vbeta and 13 Jbeta primers. Sequencing was performed with immunoSEQ multiplex PCR; in TCRdb, only in-frame clones are kept and a portion is missing. The sample lists 200,000 or so clones, 82% occurring once. The chain combines TRBV6-1 with TRBJ1-3; weak D call: TRBD1 (5 bases). Sequencing was performed on PBMCs. The receptor's source is a boy aged 2-9 years in good health and CMV-seronegative. CDR3 nucleotides: TGTGCCAGCAGTTCGACAGACTCTGGAAACACCATATATTTT. Translated, it gives CASSSTDSGNTIYF.